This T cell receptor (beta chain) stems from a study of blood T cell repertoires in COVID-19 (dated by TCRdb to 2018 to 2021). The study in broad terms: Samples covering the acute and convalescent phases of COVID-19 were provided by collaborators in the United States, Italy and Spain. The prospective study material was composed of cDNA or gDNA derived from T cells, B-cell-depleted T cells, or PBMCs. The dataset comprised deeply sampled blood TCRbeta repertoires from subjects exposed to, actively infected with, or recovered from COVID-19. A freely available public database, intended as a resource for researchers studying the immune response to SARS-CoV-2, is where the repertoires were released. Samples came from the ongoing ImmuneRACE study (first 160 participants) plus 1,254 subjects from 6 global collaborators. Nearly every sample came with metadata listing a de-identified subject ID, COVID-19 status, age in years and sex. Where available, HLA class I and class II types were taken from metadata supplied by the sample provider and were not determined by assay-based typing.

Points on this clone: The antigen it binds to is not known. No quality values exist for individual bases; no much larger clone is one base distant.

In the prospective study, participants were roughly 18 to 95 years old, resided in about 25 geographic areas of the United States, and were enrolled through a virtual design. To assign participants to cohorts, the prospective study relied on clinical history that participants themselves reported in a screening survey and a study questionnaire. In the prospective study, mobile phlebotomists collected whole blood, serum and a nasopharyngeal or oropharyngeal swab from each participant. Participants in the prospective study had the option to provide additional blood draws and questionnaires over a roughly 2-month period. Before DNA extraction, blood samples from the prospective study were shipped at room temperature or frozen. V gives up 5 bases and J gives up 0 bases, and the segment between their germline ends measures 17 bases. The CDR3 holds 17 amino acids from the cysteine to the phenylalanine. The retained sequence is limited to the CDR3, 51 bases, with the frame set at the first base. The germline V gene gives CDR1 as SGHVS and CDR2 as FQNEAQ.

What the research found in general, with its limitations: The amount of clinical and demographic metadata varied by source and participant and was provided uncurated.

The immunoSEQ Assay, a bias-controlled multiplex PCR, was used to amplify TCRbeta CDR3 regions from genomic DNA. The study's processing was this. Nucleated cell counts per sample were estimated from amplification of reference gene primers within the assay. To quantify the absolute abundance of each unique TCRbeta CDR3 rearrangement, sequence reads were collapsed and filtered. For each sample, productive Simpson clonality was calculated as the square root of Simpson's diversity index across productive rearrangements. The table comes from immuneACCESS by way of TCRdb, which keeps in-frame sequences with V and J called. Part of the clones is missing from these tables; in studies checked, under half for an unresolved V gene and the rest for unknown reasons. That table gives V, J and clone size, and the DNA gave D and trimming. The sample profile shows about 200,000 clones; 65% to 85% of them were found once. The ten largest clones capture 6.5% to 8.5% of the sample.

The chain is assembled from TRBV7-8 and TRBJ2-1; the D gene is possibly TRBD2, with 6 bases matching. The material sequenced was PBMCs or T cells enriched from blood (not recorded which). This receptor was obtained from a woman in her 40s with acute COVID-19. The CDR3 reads CASSRDPLGGSYNEQFF. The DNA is TGTGCCAGCAGCCGAGACCCGCTGGGGGGCTCCTACAATGAGCAGTTCTTC.